A selection of T cell receptor beta chains follows, all from one sample in a study of blood T cell repertoires in COVID-19. Repertoires were generated with immunoSEQ multiplex PCR, while TCRdb's copy carries only in-frame clones and drops some. The data show roughly 33,000 clones, with around 73% seen just once and roughly 7.4% held by the top ten. Sequenced material: peripheral blood. The receptors shown here come from a woman in her sixties with acute or convalescent COVID-19. Each CDR3 is given with its conserved first and last residue. Fields, in order: D gene, CDR3 length, J gene, clone size, V gene, CDR3 DNA, CDR3 protein. D genes are given only for firm matches. Clone sizes are given selectively: once, few, many, or a class where the clone is expanded.

d_gene: NA
len: 13
j_gene: TRBJ2-1
abundance: NA
v_gene: TRBV6-5
CDR3nt: TGTGCCAGCAGCGGGACTTTATACAATGAGCAGTTCTTC
CDR3aa: CASSGTLYNEQFF

d_gene: NA
len: 14
j_gene: TRBJ1-1
abundance: NA
v_gene: TRBV27
CDR3nt: TGTGCCAGCAGTTTCCGGACAGCACACACTGAAGCTTTCTTT
CDR3aa: CASSFRTAHTEAFF

d_gene: TRBD1
len: 13
j_gene: TRBJ1-2
abundance: NA
v_gene: TRBV10-3
CDR3nt: TGTGCCATCAGTGAGGGGACAGTCTTTGGCTACACCTTC
CDR3aa: CAISEGTVFGYTF

d_gene: NA
len: 17
j_gene: TRBJ2-1
abundance: NA
v_gene: TRBV19
CDR3nt: TGTGCCAGTAGTGGCGGGGGCGAGGGGAGCTCCTACAATGAGCAGTTCTTC
CDR3aa: CASSGGGEGSSYNEQFF

d_gene: NA
len: 15
j_gene: TRBJ1-1
abundance: NA
v_gene: TRBV12-2
CDR3nt: TGTGCAAGTCGCTTAGCGTTTGAGGTGAACACTGAAGCTTTCTTT
CDR3aa: CASRLAFEVNTEAFF

d_gene: NA
len: 14
j_gene: TRBJ2-7
abundance: NA
v_gene: TRBV28
CDR3nt: TGTGCCAGCAGTTTCCCACAGGTTCCCTACGAGCAGTACTTC
CDR3aa: CASSFPQVPYEQYF

d_gene: TRBD1
len: 15
j_gene: TRBJ2-2
abundance: NA
v_gene: TRBV7-8
CDR3nt: TGTGCCAGCAGCGGACAGGGGCGGAACACCGGGGAGCTGTTTTTT
CDR3aa: CASSGQGRNTGELFF

d_gene: NA
len: 13
j_gene: TRBJ2-2
abundance: NA
v_gene: TRBV10-1
CDR3nt: TGCGCCAGCAGTACACAGACCACCGGGGAGCTGTTTTTT
CDR3aa: CASSTQTTGELFF

d_gene: NA
len: 14
j_gene: TRBJ2-1
abundance: NA
v_gene: TRBV4-2
CDR3nt: TGTGCCAGCAGCCCCAGGGATCCCAGGAATGAGCAGTTCTTC
CDR3aa: CASSPRDPRNEQFF

d_gene: NA
len: 15
j_gene: TRBJ1-4
abundance: NA
v_gene: TRBV19
CDR3nt: TGTGCCAGTAGTTTAGTAATTGCAACTAATGAAAAACTGTTTTTT
CDR3aa: CASSLVIATNEKLFF

d_gene: NA
len: 15
j_gene: TRBJ1-5
abundance: NA
v_gene: TRBV28
CDR3nt: TGTGCCAGCAGTTTAGGTACAGGGAGCAATCAGCCCCAGCATTTT
CDR3aa: CASSLGTGSNQPQHF

d_gene: NA
len: 13
j_gene: TRBJ2-5
abundance: NA
v_gene: TRBV27
CDR3nt: TGTGCCAGCAGGACAGGTATCCAAGAGACCCAGTACTTC
CDR3aa: CASRTGIQETQYF

d_gene: NA
len: 14
j_gene: TRBJ1-2
abundance: NA
v_gene: TRBV6-1
CDR3nt: TGTGCCAGCAGTGACCGACGGGGGTACTATGGCTACACCTTC
CDR3aa: CASSDRRGYYGYTF

d_gene: NA
len: 14
j_gene: TRBJ2-7
abundance: NA
v_gene: TRBV18
CDR3nt: TGTGCCAGCTCACCACAACAGGTGAGCTACGAGCAGTACTTC
CDR3aa: CASSPQQVSYEQYF

d_gene: NA
len: 14
j_gene: TRBJ1-2
abundance: NA
v_gene: TRBV27
CDR3nt: TGTGCCAGCAGTTTTCGGGAGGGGACGGATGGCTACACCTTC
CDR3aa: CASSFREGTDGYTF

d_gene: TRBD1
len: 12
j_gene: TRBJ2-7
abundance: few
v_gene: TRBV10-2
CDR3nt: TGCGCCAGCAGCGAGACAGGGGGTAAGCAGTACTTC
CDR3aa: CASSETGGKQYF

d_gene: NA
len: 14
j_gene: TRBJ1-4
abundance: NA
v_gene: TRBV7-9
CDR3nt: TGTGCCAGCAGCTTAGGGACACATCGGGAAAAACTGTTTTTT
CDR3aa: CASSLGTHREKLFF

d_gene: TRBD1
len: 15
j_gene: TRBJ1-6
abundance: NA
v_gene: TRBV27
CDR3nt: TGTGCCAGCAGCAACCAACAGGGGTATAATTCACCCCTCCACTTT
CDR3aa: CASSNQQGYNSPLHF

d_gene: NA
len: 15
j_gene: TRBJ1-3
abundance: NA
v_gene: TRBV2
CDR3nt: TGTGCCAGCAGTGAAGCTCCCAGCTCTGGAAACACCATATATTTT
CDR3aa: CASSEAPSSGNTIYF

d_gene: NA
len: 13
j_gene: TRBJ1-1
abundance: once
v_gene: TRBV11-3
CDR3nt: TGTGCCAGCAGCTTTCAGGGTGGCACTGAAGCTTTCTTT
CDR3aa: CASSFQGGTEAFF

d_gene: TRBD1
len: 14
j_gene: TRBJ2-7
abundance: NA
v_gene: TRBV6-5
CDR3nt: TGTGCCAGCAGTCTTCGGGACAGGGTCGGGGAGCAGTACTTC
CDR3aa: CASSLRDRVGEQYF

d_gene: TRBD2
len: 16
j_gene: TRBJ2-3
abundance: once
v_gene: TRBV7-3
CDR3nt: TGTGCCAGCAGCTTAAACAGCGGGGGTATCACAGATACGCAGTATTTT
CDR3aa: CASSLNSGGITDTQYF

d_gene: NA
len: 12
j_gene: TRBJ1-1
abundance: NA
v_gene: TRBV3-1/TRBV3-2
CDR3nt: TGTGCCAGCAGCCAAGCCCGATTCGGAGCTTTCTTT
CDR3aa: CASSQARFGAFF

d_gene: NA
len: 16
j_gene: TRBJ2-2
abundance: NA
v_gene: TRBV5-1
CDR3nt: TGCGCCAGCAGCTTGAAGCTAGACGGTGACACCGGGGAGCTGTTTTTT
CDR3aa: CASSLKLDGDTGELFF

d_gene: TRBD1
len: 16
j_gene: TRBJ2-2
abundance: few
v_gene: TRBV27
CDR3nt: TGTGCCAGCAGTTCCGAACTGGGACAGATTACTCGGGAGCTGTTTTTT
CDR3aa: CASSSELGQITRELFF

d_gene: NA
len: 13
j_gene: TRBJ1-6
abundance: NA
v_gene: TRBV6-5
CDR3nt: TGTGCCAGCAGTTACTCGATCACATCACCCCTCCACTTT
CDR3aa: CASSYSITSPLHF

d_gene: NA
len: 15
j_gene: TRBJ2-7
abundance: few
v_gene: TRBV7-9
CDR3nt: TGTGCCAGCAGCCACCGGGACACTATCTTGGGCGAGCAGTACTTC
CDR3aa: CASSHRDTILGEQYF

d_gene: NA
len: 12
j_gene: TRBJ1-1
abundance: NA
v_gene: TRBV5-6
CDR3nt: TGTGCCAGCAGCCGACCCACAGGGATAGCTTTCTTT
CDR3aa: CASSRPTGIAFF

d_gene: TRBD1
len: 14
j_gene: TRBJ1-2
abundance: NA
v_gene: TRBV5-1
CDR3nt: TGCGCCAGCAGCCCGCCGACAGGGGGCTACGGCTACACCTTC
CDR3aa: CASSPPTGGYGYTF